These 7 T cell receptor beta chains came from one sample sequenced in a study of shared clonotypes between healthy human individuals. Here immunoSEQ multiplex PCR was the method, and the copy in TCRdb shows in-frame clones only, minus some. The sample holds about 1.1 million clones, about 72% seen once. Sequencing was carried out using memory CD4+ T cells from PBMCs. Subset specified: CD45RA-negative fraction. These TCRs come from a man aged 18 to 29 in good health. Some clones in this sample may be carry-over from other donors' samples.

This clone appeared once. A far larger clone is off by one base, so a read error is likely. This sample includes further DNA sequences coding for the same CDR3. The chain recombines TRBV30 with TRBJ1-5; D is uncertain. With 1 base removed from V and 0 bases from J, the gap between germline ends came to 1 base. The CDR3 contains 12 residues. Germline V gene data show CDR1 as GTSNPN and CDR2 as SVGIG (reference sequence). The CDR3 loop reads CAWSGSNQPQHF. In DNA form, the CDR3 reads TGTGCCTGGAGTGGTAGCAATCAGCCCCAGCATTTT.

This clone has a single count. This chain connects TRBV5-6 to TRBJ1-1, with D perhaps TRBD1 (5 bases). The V and J ends lost 1 base and 5 bases respectively, with 12 bases between them. The V gene's germline CDR1 is SGHDT and CDR2 YYEEEE. The CDR3 is 14 amino acids. The CDR3 DNA is TGTGCCAGCAGCTTGATGGGGGGGAGTACTGAAGCTTTCTTT. This gives the protein CASSLMGGSTEAFF.

This clone was observed a single time. The chain is built from TRBV5-1 and TRBJ1-1, with D perhaps TRBD1 (6 bases). The CDR3 spans 14 residues. CDR1 is SGHRS, CDR2 YFSETQ, per germline. With 3 bases removed from V and 1 base from J, the gap between germline ends came to 10 bases. The CDR3 DNA reads TGCGCCAGCAGCTCGCAGGGGAAGAACACTGAAGCTTTCTTT. This sequence encodes CASSSQGKNTEAFF. The whole variable domain, remainder taken from reference TRBV5-1 and TRBJ1-1, is KAGVTQTPRYLIKTRGQQVTLSCSPISGHRSVSWYQQTPGQGLQFLFEYFSETQRNKGNFPGRFSGRQFSNSRSEMNVSTLELGDSALYLCASSSQGKNTEAFFGQGTRLTVV.

This chain connects TRBV28 to TRBJ2-7; D perhaps matches TRBD1 (6 bases). Trimming removed 6 bases at V and 3 bases at J, with 24 bases between. CDR1 is MDHEN and CDR2 is SYDVKM in the germline V gene. CDR3 length: 17 amino acids. Written as DNA, the CDR3 is TGTGCCAGCAGCTACTTAGGACCGACAGGAAGCGGCTACGAGCAGTACTTC. Its protein product is CASSYLGPTGSGYEQYF.

In regard to this clone: Other DNA variants within this sample encode the same CDR3. The V and J genes are TRBV30 and TRBJ2-6; D is possibly TRBD1 (5 bases). The CDR3 totals 14 residues. Trimming took 1 base from V and 1 from J, leaving 5 bases between them. Germline V gene data show CDR1 as GTSNPN and CDR2 as SVGIG (reference sequence). Here the CDR3 reads CAWSGTSGANVLTF. CDR3 DNA sequence: TGTGCCTGGAGTGGGACATCTGGGGCCAACGTCCTGACTTTC.

The V and J genes are TRBV5-1 and TRBJ2-5; D remains ambiguous. V dropped 4 bases and J dropped 2 bases, with 6 bases sitting between them. This CDR3 has 12 residues. CDR1 is SGHRS, CDR2 YFSETQ, per germline. The CDR3 is CASSGQQETQYF. The CDR3 region has the DNA TGCGCCAGCAGCGGCCAGCAAGAGACCCAGTACTTC.

This clone has a single count. The chain carries TRBV4-1 and TRBJ1-5; TRBD1 aligns across 7 bases. CDR1 is MGHRA and CDR2 is YSYEKL in the germline V gene. CDR3 length: 14 residues. The junction had 9 bases not matched to a gene; V was cut back by 6 bases and J by 7 bases. The CDR3 protein is CASRPTGAGQPQHF. The CDR3 DNA reads as TGCGCCAGCAGGCCCACAGGGGCTGGCCAGCCCCAGCATTTT.